This TCR beta chain was observed in a study of technical replicates of blood from a few donors. Generated by immunoSEQ multiplex PCR, the TCRdb table keeps only in-frame clones and is missing some. The table has about 85,000 clones, approximately 94% seen once. The receptor comes from a human donor in good health. The sample comprised T cells isolated from PBMCs.

Here the CDR3 DNA reads TGCGCCAGCAGCTTGGGTCACAGGGTCGAGCAGTACTTC. Its translation: CASSLGHRVEQYF. The chain couples TRBV5-1 to TRBJ2-7, with D possibly matching TRBD1 (6 bases). V was clipped by 0 bases and J by 6 bases, with 10 bases between them. The CDR3 length is 13 residues. Germline assignment: CDR1 SGHRS and CDR2 YFSETQ.